This is a list of T cell receptor beta chains from one sample in a study of T cell repertoires in cytomegalovirus infection. TCRdb reprocessed the reads with MiXCR, giving one entry per CDR3 protein. This sample has around 310,000 distinct CDR3 sequences, with about 29% found just once. Their antigens remain unidentified. The sequences come from cultured PBMCs, collected from culture after CMV antigen stimulation. All receptors derive from a human donor in good health (CMV status not recorded). Some clones in this sample may be carry-over from other donors' samples. CDR3s include the opening cysteine and the closing phenylalanine or tryptophan. The order of the fields is clone size, V gene, D gene, J gene, CDR3 DNA, CDR3 protein. The D gene is left open where the match is weak. Part of the rows lack a size; the others show once, few, many or a class for expanded clones.

abundance: NA; v_gene: TRBV15; d_gene: TRBD2; j_gene: TRBJ2-1; CDR3nt: TGTGCCACTTCAGCGGGGGACAATGAGCAGTTCTTC; CDR3aa: CATSAGDNEQFF
abundance: few; v_gene: TRBV19; d_gene: NA; j_gene: TRBJ1-4; CDR3nt: TGTGCCAGTAGTACTGGACGGATGGAAAGAGAAAAACTGTTTTTT; CDR3aa: CASSTGRMEREKLFF
abundance: NA; v_gene: TRBV5-4; d_gene: NA; j_gene: TRBJ2-1; CDR3nt: TGTGCCAGCAGCTTGATACCAAAAGACAATGAGCAGTTCTTC; CDR3aa: CASSLIPKDNEQFF
abundance: NA; v_gene: TRBV12-3/TRBV12-4; d_gene: NA; j_gene: TRBJ1-1; CDR3nt: TGTGCCAGCACCTATGACGGGGGCCAGGCTTTCTTT; CDR3aa: CASTYDGGQAFF
abundance: NA; v_gene: TRBV27; d_gene: NA; j_gene: TRBJ1-6; CDR3nt: TGTGCCAGCAGTTTACCCAGGACATTCGGTCCGGGTTCACCCCTCCACTTT; CDR3aa: CASSLPRTFGPGSPLHF
abundance: NA; v_gene: TRBV6-1; d_gene: TRBD2; j_gene: TRBJ2-1; CDR3nt: TGTGCCAGCAGTCTAGTGTCCGGGACTAGCGGGGGGGCCGGGCAGTTCTTC; CDR3aa: CASSLVSGTSGGAGQFF
abundance: few; v_gene: TRBV2; d_gene: NA; j_gene: TRBJ1-2; CDR3nt: TGTGCCAGCAGTGAAGCGCGGACGGGGGTACCTTGGGACTATGGCTACACCTTC; CDR3aa: CASSEARTGVPWDYGYTF
abundance: few; v_gene: TRBV7-8; d_gene: TRBD1; j_gene: TRBJ1-5; CDR3nt: TGTGCCAGCAGCTTAAACCCCGCGGGACAGAACAATCAGCCCCAGCATTTT; CDR3aa: CASSLNPAGQNNQPQHF
abundance: NA; v_gene: TRBV27; d_gene: TRBD1; j_gene: TRBJ1-5; CDR3nt: TGTGCCAGCAGTCCCTTAGGGACAGGGGGAGGCAATCAGCCCCAGCATTTT; CDR3aa: CASSPLGTGGGNQPQHF
abundance: NA; v_gene: TRBV28; d_gene: NA; j_gene: TRBJ2-7; CDR3nt: TGTGCCAGCAGTTTAGAATCGACTAGTTCCTACGAGCAGTACTTC; CDR3aa: CASSLESTSSYEQYF
abundance: NA; v_gene: TRBV5-1; d_gene: NA; j_gene: TRBJ1-4; CDR3nt: TGCGCCAGCAGCTACACCTCGGGACAAGGGGAAAAACTGTTTTTT; CDR3aa: CASSYTSGQGEKLFF
abundance: NA; v_gene: TRBV6-6; d_gene: NA; j_gene: TRBJ2-2; CDR3nt: TGTGCCAGCAGTCTGGAATCGAACACCGGGGAGCTGTTTTTT; CDR3aa: CASSLESNTGELFF
abundance: many; v_gene: TRBV7-2; d_gene: NA; j_gene: TRBJ2-3; CDR3nt: TGTGCCAGCAGCTTAGGAGTAGCCCCAGATACGCAGTATTTT; CDR3aa: CASSLGVAPDTQYF
abundance: many; v_gene: TRBV7-8; d_gene: NA; j_gene: TRBJ1-1; CDR3nt: TGTGCCAGCAGCTTAGTACGGGGAACCACTGAAGCTTTCTTT; CDR3aa: CASSLVRGTTEAFF
abundance: few; v_gene: TRBV12-3/TRBV12-4; d_gene: NA; j_gene: TRBJ1-4; CDR3nt: TGTGCCAGCCTCAGGACAGCAACTAATGAAAAACTGTTTTTT; CDR3aa: CASLRTATNEKLFF
abundance: once; v_gene: TRBV30; d_gene: TRBD1; j_gene: TRBJ2-7; CDR3nt: TGTGCCTGGAGTGTACAGGGGTCCCGCTCCTACGAGCAGTACTTC; CDR3aa: CAWSVQGSRSYEQYF
abundance: many; v_gene: TRBV19; d_gene: TRBD2; j_gene: TRBJ2-7; CDR3nt: TGTGCCAGTAGTCCGTTAGGACTAGCGATCTACGAGCAGTACTTC; CDR3aa: CASSPLGLAIYEQYF
abundance: NA; v_gene: TRBV2; d_gene: NA; j_gene: TRBJ1-4; CDR3nt: TGTGCCAGCGCGCCGGAGACAGCTAATGAAAAACTGTTTTTT; CDR3aa: CASAPETANEKLFF
abundance: once; v_gene: TRBV12-3/TRBV12-4; d_gene: TRBD2; j_gene: TRBJ2-1; CDR3nt: TGTGCCAGCAGGGGGACTAGCGGGATCACCCACGCCTACAATGAGCAGTTCTTC; CDR3aa: CASRGTSGITHAYNEQFF
abundance: NA; v_gene: TRBV7-8; d_gene: NA; j_gene: TRBJ2-1; CDR3nt: TGTGCCAGCAGCTTAGAGTCAGGGATGGATGAGCAGTTCTTC; CDR3aa: CASSLESGMDEQFF
abundance: few; v_gene: TRBV27; d_gene: NA; j_gene: TRBJ2-7; CDR3nt: TGTGCCAGCAGTTTATCGGCAGGGAATTTAGTGAACTTC; CDR3aa: CASSLSAGNLVNF
abundance: many; v_gene: TRBV7-2; d_gene: NA; j_gene: TRBJ1-1; CDR3nt: TGTGCCAGCAGCTTACGCCCAGGGTCGAACACTGAAGCTTTCTTT; CDR3aa: CASSLRPGSNTEAFF
abundance: few; v_gene: TRBV11-2; d_gene: NA; j_gene: TRBJ2-5; CDR3nt: TGTGCCAGCAGTGCGGCGGGGCGAGAGACCCAGTACTTC; CDR3aa: CASSAAGRETQYF
abundance: NA; v_gene: TRBV6-1; d_gene: NA; j_gene: TRBJ1-1; CDR3nt: TGTGCCAGCAGTGAAGCAGGGGGAAACGGAGCTTTCTTT; CDR3aa: CASSEAGGNGAFF
abundance: few; v_gene: TRBV10-3; d_gene: NA; j_gene: TRBJ1-2; CDR3nt: TGTGCCATCAGTGAGACCGAGGGCTATGGCTACACCTTC; CDR3aa: CAISETEGYGYTF
abundance: NA; v_gene: TRBV7-9; d_gene: NA; j_gene: TRBJ2-5; CDR3nt: TGTGCCAGCAGCCAGCAGGGGGGAGAGACCCAGTACTTC; CDR3aa: CASSQQGGETQYF
abundance: NA; v_gene: TRBV29-1; d_gene: NA; j_gene: TRBJ2-1; CDR3nt: TGCAGCGTTGGCTACAATGAGCAGTTCTTC; CDR3aa: CSVGYNEQFF
abundance: NA; v_gene: TRBV27; d_gene: NA; j_gene: TRBJ1-5; CDR3nt: TGTGCCAGCAGTAGGGGACCTCGTGAAGCCCAGCATTTT; CDR3aa: CASSRGPREAQHF
abundance: NA; v_gene: TRBV3-1; d_gene: NA; j_gene: TRBJ1-1; CDR3nt: TGTGCCAGCAGCCAAGCGGCGGGGACTGAAGCTTTCTTT; CDR3aa: CASSQAAGTEAFF
abundance: few; v_gene: TRBV9; d_gene: TRBD1; j_gene: TRBJ1-2; CDR3nt: TGTGCCAGCAGCGTAGGTAGGGGACAGGGTGGCTACACCTTC; CDR3aa: CASSVGRGQGGYTF
abundance: NA; v_gene: TRBV28; d_gene: TRBD2; j_gene: TRBJ2-3; CDR3nt: TGTGCCAGCGGGGGACTAGCTTTTACAGATACGCAGTATTTT; CDR3aa: CASGGLAFTDTQYF
abundance: NA; v_gene: TRBV4-1; d_gene: TRBD2; j_gene: TRBJ2-4; CDR3nt: TGCGCCAGCAGCCGAGGGAGGCCTAGCGGGCTAGCCAAAAACATTCAGTACTTC; CDR3aa: CASSRGRPSGLAKNIQYF
abundance: NA; v_gene: TRBV11-2; d_gene: NA; j_gene: TRBJ1-2; CDR3nt: TGTGCCAGCAGCTCAGGGTTCGATGGCTACACCTTC; CDR3aa: CASSSGFDGYTF
abundance: few; v_gene: TRBV28; d_gene: NA; j_gene: TRBJ1-1; CDR3nt: TGTGCCAGCAGTTTTCCAGTCGCCCATCCCACCCCCCCGGAAGCTTTCTTT; CDR3aa: CASSFPVAHPTPPEAFF
abundance: many; v_gene: TRBV18; d_gene: NA; j_gene: TRBJ1-2; CDR3nt: TGTGCCAGCTCACCCACAGCCAACTATGGCTACACCTTC; CDR3aa: CASSPTANYGYTF
abundance: NA; v_gene: TRBV2; d_gene: NA; j_gene: TRBJ1-1; CDR3nt: TGTGCCAGCCGTCGTGAGGCCGGGGGGAGCACTGAAGCTTTCTTT; CDR3aa: CASRREAGGSTEAFF
abundance: few; v_gene: TRBV20-1; d_gene: NA; j_gene: TRBJ1-2; CDR3nt: TGCAGTGCTAGTCCTCAGCCCCGTAGCTACACCTTC; CDR3aa: CSASPQPRSYTF
abundance: few; v_gene: TRBV7-9; d_gene: TRBD2; j_gene: TRBJ2-7; CDR3nt: TGTGCCAGCAGCCCCCGGGGGGACTTCTCCTACGAGCAGTACTTC; CDR3aa: CASSPRGDFSYEQYF
abundance: NA; v_gene: TRBV20-1; d_gene: NA; j_gene: TRBJ2-7; CDR3nt: TGCAGTGCTTACCGGGGCGAGGCCTACGAGCAGTACTTC; CDR3aa: CSAYRGEAYEQYF
abundance: NA; v_gene: TRBV27; d_gene: TRBD1; j_gene: TRBJ2-5; CDR3nt: TGTGCCAGCAGTCCGACGGGACAGGGGAGTGGTGAGACCCAGTACTTC; CDR3aa: CASSPTGQGSGETQYF
abundance: NA; v_gene: TRBV14; d_gene: TRBD1; j_gene: TRBJ1-1; CDR3nt: TGTGCCAGCAGCGTCCGCAGGGGGATCATGAACACTGAAGCTTTCTTT; CDR3aa: CASSVRRGIMNTEAFF
abundance: NA; v_gene: TRBV28; d_gene: NA; j_gene: TRBJ2-1; CDR3nt: TGTGCCAGCACTGACTCCCTCTACAATGAGCAGTTCTTC; CDR3aa: CASTDSLYNEQFF
abundance: NA; v_gene: TRBV28; d_gene: NA; j_gene: TRBJ2-7; CDR3nt: TGTGCCAGCAGGACCGGGACAAGGGATTCATCCGAGCAGTACTTC; CDR3aa: CASRTGTRDSSEQYF
abundance: NA; v_gene: TRBV10-3; d_gene: NA; j_gene: TRBJ2-3; CDR3nt: TGTGCCATCAGTGCGGCGACTGGTAGTGGCACAGATACGCAGTATTTT; CDR3aa: CAISAATGSGTDTQYF
abundance: many; v_gene: TRBV29-1; d_gene: NA; j_gene: TRBJ1-2; CDR3nt: TGCAGTGTAATCTCAGGGTTGGAGAACTATGGCTACACCTTC; CDR3aa: CSVISGLENYGYTF
abundance: few; v_gene: TRBV5-1; d_gene: TRBD2; j_gene: TRBJ2-3; CDR3nt: TGCGCCAGCAGCACCAGCGGGAGGCAAGGCACAGATACGCAGTATTTT; CDR3aa: CASSTSGRQGTDTQYF
abundance: few; v_gene: TRBV7-2; d_gene: NA; j_gene: TRBJ2-5; CDR3nt: TGTGCCAGCAGCTTAACCAGGGAGGAGACCCAGTACTTC; CDR3aa: CASSLTREETQYF
abundance: few; v_gene: TRBV20-1; d_gene: TRBD2; j_gene: TRBJ2-3; CDR3nt: TGCAGTGCTAGAGATCGGCTAGCGGGATCCTCGGGGAGCACAGATACGCAGTATTTT; CDR3aa: CSARDRLAGSSGSTDTQYF
abundance: many; v_gene: TRBV14; d_gene: NA; j_gene: TRBJ2-3; CDR3nt: TGTGCCAGCAGCCCTAACCTCGGAGATACGCAGTATTTT; CDR3aa: CASSPNLGDTQYF
abundance: few; v_gene: TRBV7-3; d_gene: NA; j_gene: TRBJ2-1; CDR3nt: TGTGCCAGCAGCTCGCTGACTAGTTCCTACAATGAGCAGTTCTTC; CDR3aa: CASSSLTSSYNEQFF
abundance: NA; v_gene: TRBV7-2; d_gene: NA; j_gene: TRBJ2-6; CDR3nt: TGTGCCAGCAGCTTCGTCCTCTCTGGGGCCAACGTCCTGACTTTC; CDR3aa: CASSFVLSGANVLTF
abundance: few; v_gene: TRBV29-1; d_gene: TRBD1; j_gene: TRBJ1-1; CDR3nt: TGCAGCGTTGATCATGACAGGGGTAACACTGAAGCTTTCTTT; CDR3aa: CSVDHDRGNTEAFF
abundance: NA; v_gene: TRBV20-1; d_gene: TRBD2; j_gene: TRBJ2-7; CDR3nt: TGCAGTGCTATTAGCGGGAGTTCCGAGCAGTACTTC; CDR3aa: CSAISGSSEQYF
abundance: NA; v_gene: TRBV27; d_gene: TRBD2; j_gene: TRBJ2-7; CDR3nt: TGTGCCAGCATGAGGGCGGGAGGCCTTTCCTACGAGCAGTACTTC; CDR3aa: CASMRAGGLSYEQYF
abundance: many; v_gene: TRBV6-1; d_gene: NA; j_gene: TRBJ2-3; CDR3nt: TGTGCCAGCAGTTCTCAGAAATTGCCAGATACGCAGTATTTT; CDR3aa: CASSSQKLPDTQYF
abundance: NA; v_gene: TRBV12-3/TRBV12-4; d_gene: TRBD2; j_gene: TRBJ2-1; CDR3nt: TGTGCCAGCAGTCGACTAGCGGGCCCCCAAGAGCAGTTCTTC; CDR3aa: CASSRLAGPQEQFF
abundance: NA; v_gene: TRBV7-8; d_gene: NA; j_gene: TRBJ2-6; CDR3nt: TGTGCCAGCAGCCCTAGTGGCAGGATAATCTCTGGGGCCAACGTCCTGACTTTC; CDR3aa: CASSPSGRIISGANVLTF